The source of this TCR beta chain is a study of Ad26.COV2.S vaccination and SARS-CoV-2 variants. Using immunoSEQ multiplex PCR, the repertoire was profiled, and TCRdb retains in-frame clones only, with some absent. The sample carries approximately 300,000 clones, about 86% recorded once. The length of the CDR3 is 15 residues. The V gene's germline CDR1 is SGHDT and CDR2 YYEEEE. V was pared by 1 base and J by 10 bases, with 21 bases between. As regards this clone: Antigen specificity is unknown.

As for treatment: some 19 received Ad26.COV2.S at low or high dose, single or two shots; a few received placebo; per-sample allocation not given. Day 63 after the first injection of vaccine or placebo was the sampling time. Overall study findings and caveats: Responses of spike-specific T cells (both CD8+ and CD4+) reportedly showed substantial breadth after vaccination.

The sequence derives from a person between 18 and 60 years old who received the Ad26.COV2.S COVID-19 vaccine or a placebo. Specimen: peripheral blood, collected in a trial of Ad26.COV2.S vaccine versus placebo. The chain uses TRBV5-6 and TRBJ2-7; no clear D gene. CDR3 amino acids: CASSLYGTQVIKQYF. For the CDR3, the DNA is TGTGCCAGCAGCTTGTATGGCACCCAGGTCATAAAACAGTACTTC.